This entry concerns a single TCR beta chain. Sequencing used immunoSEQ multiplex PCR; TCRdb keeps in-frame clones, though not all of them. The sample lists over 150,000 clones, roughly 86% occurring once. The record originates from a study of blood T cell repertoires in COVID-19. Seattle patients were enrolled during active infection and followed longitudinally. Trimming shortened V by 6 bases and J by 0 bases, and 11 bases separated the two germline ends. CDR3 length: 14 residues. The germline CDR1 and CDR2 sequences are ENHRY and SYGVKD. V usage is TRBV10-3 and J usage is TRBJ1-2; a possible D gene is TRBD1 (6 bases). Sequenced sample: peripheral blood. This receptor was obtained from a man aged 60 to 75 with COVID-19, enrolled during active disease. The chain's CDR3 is CAIRIDRTNYGYTF. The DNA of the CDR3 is TGTGCCATCAGAATAGACAGGACTAACTATGGCTACACCTTC.